This T cell receptor beta chain appears in the sequencing data of a study of T cells in Graves' hyperthyroidism and ophthalmopathy. Diagnosis relied on clinical symptoms, serum thyroxine and TRAb, thyroid ultrasound and orbital computed tomography. CDR3 length: 15 residues. V was pared by 4 bases and J by 2 bases, with 12 bases between. CDR1 and CDR2 from the germline V gene are MNHNS and SASEGT. RNA transcripts were the template for amplifying TCR beta CDR3 regions. The TCR CDR3 was amplified in a first-round RT-PCR using the HTBI primer set. Each CDR3 protein gets one entry after TCRdb re-called the multiplex PCR reads with MiXCR. Of about 700,000 distinct CDR3 sequences listed, roughly 45% are singletons.

This chain connects TRBV6-1 to TRBJ1-5, with no clear D. The sample was peripheral blood or thyroid tissue (not recorded which). The origin of this receptor is an adult man with Graves' disease, either hyperthyroidism or ophthalmopathy (not recorded which). CDR3 sequence reads: CASSVKDGGNQPQHF. The CDR3 DNA reads TGTGCCAGCAGTGTAAAGGATGGCGGCAATCAGCCCCAGCATTTT.